This paragraph reports one T cell receptor beta chain. Its antigen is as yet unknown. The data are from a study of brain T cells in children with intractable seizures. V was clipped by 2 bases and J by 2 bases, with 9 bases between them. This CDR3 is built from 14 residues. In germline, CDR1 is LNHDA, CDR2 SQIVND (reference sequence). Time point in this sample: blood from clinic visit 5 months post-surgery; TSC patient then seizure free. Only cases whose brain tissue showed the highest T cell transcript signatures were sequenced. At least one anti-epileptic drug was given before surgery. TCRdb keeps only in-frame clones here, not all; method: immunoSEQ multiplex PCR. The sample consists of about 340,000 clones, 93% of them appearing once. Study results and caveats: Pre- and post-surgery blood differed in depth, so pre-surgery absences may be undersampling. HCMV serostatus was not known, and viral specificity came from CDR3 similarity only.

The V call is TRBV19, the J call TRBJ2-5; D possibly uses TRBD1 or TRBD2 (6 bases each). Sequences were derived from peripheral blood, sampled about 5 months after surgery. The origin of this receptor is a boy younger than two with tuberous sclerosis and intractable seizures. The CDR3 spells CASSIRRGQETQYF. The CDR3 DNA reads TGTGCCAGTAGTATAAGGAGGGGGCAAGAGACCCAGTACTTC. The whole variable domain, remainder taken from reference TRBV19 and TRBJ2-5, is DGGITQSPKYLFRKEGQNVTLSCEQNLNHDAMYWYRQDPGQGLRLIYYSQIVNDFQKGDIAEGYSVSREKKESFPLTVTSAQKNPTAFYLCASSIRRGQETQYFGPGTRLLVL.